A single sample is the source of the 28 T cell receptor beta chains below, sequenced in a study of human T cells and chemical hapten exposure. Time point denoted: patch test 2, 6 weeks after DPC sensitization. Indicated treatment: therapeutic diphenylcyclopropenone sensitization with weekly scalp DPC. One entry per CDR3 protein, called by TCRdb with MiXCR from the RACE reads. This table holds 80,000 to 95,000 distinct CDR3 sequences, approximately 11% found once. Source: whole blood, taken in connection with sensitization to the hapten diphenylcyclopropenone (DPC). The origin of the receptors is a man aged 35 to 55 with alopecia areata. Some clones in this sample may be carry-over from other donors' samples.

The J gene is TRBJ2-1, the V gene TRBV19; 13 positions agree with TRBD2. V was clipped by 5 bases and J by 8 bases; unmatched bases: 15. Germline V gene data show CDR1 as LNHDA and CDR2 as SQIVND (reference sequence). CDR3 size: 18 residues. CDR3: CASSPHRSTSGRSDEQFF. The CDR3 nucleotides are TGTGCCAGTAGTCCGCACCGTTCGACTAGCGGGAGGTCCGATGAGCAGTTCTTC.

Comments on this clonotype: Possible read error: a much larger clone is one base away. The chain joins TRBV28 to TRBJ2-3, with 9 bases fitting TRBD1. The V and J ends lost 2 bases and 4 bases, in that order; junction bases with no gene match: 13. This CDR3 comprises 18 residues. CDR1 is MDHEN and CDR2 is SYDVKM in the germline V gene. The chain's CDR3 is CASSLATGGASSADTQYF. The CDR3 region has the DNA TGTGCCAGCAGTTTAGCGACAGGGGGGGCCTCTAGCGCAGATACGCAGTATTTT.

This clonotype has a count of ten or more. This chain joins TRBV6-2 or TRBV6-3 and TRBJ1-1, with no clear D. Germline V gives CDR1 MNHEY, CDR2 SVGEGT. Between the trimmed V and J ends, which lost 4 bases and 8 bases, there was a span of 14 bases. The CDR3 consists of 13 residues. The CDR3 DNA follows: TGTGCCAGCAGTTCGTCGGGCAGCGCGGAAGCTTTCTTT. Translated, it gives CASSSSGSAEAFF.

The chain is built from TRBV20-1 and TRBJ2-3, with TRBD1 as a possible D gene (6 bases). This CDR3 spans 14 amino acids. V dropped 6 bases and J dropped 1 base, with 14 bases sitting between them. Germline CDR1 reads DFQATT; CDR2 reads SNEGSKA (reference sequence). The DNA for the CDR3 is TGCAGTGCGGGGGCGACAGGCGGCACAGATACGCAGTATTTT. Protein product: CSAGATGGTDTQYF.

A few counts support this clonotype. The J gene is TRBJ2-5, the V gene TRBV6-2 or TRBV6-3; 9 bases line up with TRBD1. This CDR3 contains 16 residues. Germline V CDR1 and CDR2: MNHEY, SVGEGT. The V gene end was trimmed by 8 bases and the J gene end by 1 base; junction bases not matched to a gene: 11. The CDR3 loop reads CASSTGGGMAQETQYF. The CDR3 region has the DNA TGTGCCAGCTCCACAGGGGGCGGAATGGCCCAAGAGACCCAGTACTTC.

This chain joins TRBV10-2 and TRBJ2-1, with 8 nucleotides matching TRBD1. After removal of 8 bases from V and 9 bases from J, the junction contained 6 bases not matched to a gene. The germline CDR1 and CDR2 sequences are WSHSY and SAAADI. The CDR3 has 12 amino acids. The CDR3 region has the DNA TGCGCCAGCGGACAGGGTGTCAGTGAGCAGTTCTTC. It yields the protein CASGQGVSEQFF.

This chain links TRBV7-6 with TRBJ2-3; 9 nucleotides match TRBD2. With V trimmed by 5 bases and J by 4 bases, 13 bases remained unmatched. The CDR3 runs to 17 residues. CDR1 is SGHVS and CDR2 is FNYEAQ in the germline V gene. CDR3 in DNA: TGTGCCAGCAGCCCGAGGCTGGGCGGGAGGGCCGCAGATACGCAGTATTTT. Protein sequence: CASSPRLGGRAADTQYF.

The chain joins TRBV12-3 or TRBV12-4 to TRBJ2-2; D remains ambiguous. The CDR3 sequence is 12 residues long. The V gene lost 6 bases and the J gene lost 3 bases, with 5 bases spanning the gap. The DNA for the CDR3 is TGTGCCAGCAGCGGTGACACCGGGGAGCTGTTTTTT. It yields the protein CASSGDTGELFF.

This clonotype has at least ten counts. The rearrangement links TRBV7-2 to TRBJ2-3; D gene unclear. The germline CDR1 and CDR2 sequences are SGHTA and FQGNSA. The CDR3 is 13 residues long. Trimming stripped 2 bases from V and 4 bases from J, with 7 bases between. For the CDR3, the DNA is TGTGCCAGCAGCTTAATGGGTCCAGATACGCAGTATTTT. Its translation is CASSLMGPDTQYF.

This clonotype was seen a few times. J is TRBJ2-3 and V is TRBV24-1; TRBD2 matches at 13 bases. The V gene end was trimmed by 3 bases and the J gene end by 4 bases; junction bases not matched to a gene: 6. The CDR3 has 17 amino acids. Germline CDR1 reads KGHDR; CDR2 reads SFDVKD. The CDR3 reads CATSDKGLAGEADTQYF. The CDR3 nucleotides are TGTGCCACCAGTGATAAAGGACTAGCGGGAGAAGCAGATACGCAGTATTTT.

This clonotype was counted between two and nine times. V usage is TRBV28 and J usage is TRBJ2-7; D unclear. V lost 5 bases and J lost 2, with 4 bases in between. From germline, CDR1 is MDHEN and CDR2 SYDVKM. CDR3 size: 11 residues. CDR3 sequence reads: CASSPTYEQYF. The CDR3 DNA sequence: TGTGCCAGCAGTCCCACCTACGAGCAGTACTTC.

The CDR3 protein is CSAIARTSTDTQYF. CDR3 nucleotides: TGCAGTGCTATCGCCCGGACTAGCACAGATACGCAGTATTTT. This chain uses TRBV20-1 with TRBJ2-3, with D possibly matching TRBD2 (5 bases). V was cut by 4 bases and J by 0 bases, with 11 bases left in between. Germline V gene lookup returns CDR1 DFQATT and CDR2 SNEGSKA (reference sequence). The length of the CDR3 is 14 residues.

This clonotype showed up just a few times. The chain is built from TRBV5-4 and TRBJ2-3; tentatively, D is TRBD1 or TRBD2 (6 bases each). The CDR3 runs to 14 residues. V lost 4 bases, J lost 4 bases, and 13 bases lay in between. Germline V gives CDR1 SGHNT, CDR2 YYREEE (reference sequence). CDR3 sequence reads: CASSRGAEPDTQYF. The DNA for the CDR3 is TGTGCCAGCAGCAGGGGGGCAGAACCAGATACGCAGTATTTT.

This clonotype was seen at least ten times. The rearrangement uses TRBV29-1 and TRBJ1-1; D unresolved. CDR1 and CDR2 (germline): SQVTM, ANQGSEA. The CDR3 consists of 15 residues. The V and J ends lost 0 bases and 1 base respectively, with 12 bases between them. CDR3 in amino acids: CSVEDRRPGNTEAFF. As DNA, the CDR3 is TGCAGCGTTGAAGATAGGCGGCCCGGGAACACTGAAGCTTTCTTT.

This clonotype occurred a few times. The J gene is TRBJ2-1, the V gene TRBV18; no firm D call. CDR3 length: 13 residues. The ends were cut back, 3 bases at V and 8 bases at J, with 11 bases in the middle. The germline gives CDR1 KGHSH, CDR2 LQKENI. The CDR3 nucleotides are TGTGCCAGCTCACCCCCCAGCGTGGATGAGCAGTTCTTC. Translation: CASSPPSVDEQFF.

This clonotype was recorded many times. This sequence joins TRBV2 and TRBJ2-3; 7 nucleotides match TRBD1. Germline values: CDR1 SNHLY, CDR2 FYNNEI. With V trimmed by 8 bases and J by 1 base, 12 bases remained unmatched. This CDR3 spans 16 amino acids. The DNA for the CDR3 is TGTGCCAGCCGTTTAAACACAGGGGTCGGCACAGATACGCAGTATTTT. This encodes CASRLNTGVGTDTQYF. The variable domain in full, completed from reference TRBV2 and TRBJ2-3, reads EPEVTQTPSHQVTQMGQEVILRCVPISNHLYFYWYRQILGQKVEFLVSFYNNEISEKSEIFDDQFSVERPDGSNFTLKIRSTKLEDSAMYFCASRLNTGVGTDTQYFGPGTRLTVL.

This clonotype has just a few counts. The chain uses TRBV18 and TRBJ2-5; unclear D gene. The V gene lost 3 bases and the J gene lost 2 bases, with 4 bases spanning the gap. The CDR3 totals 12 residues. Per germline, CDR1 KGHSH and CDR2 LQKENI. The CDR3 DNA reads TGTGCCAGCTCACCCCCACAAGAGACCCAGTACTTC. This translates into CASSPPQETQYF. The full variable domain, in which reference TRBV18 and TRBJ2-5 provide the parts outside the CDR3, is NAGVMQNPRHLVRRRGQEARLRCSPMKGHSHVYWYRQLPEEGLKFMVYLQKENIIDESGMPKERFSAEFPKEGPSILRIQQVVRGDSAAYFCASSPPQETQYFGPGTRLLVL.

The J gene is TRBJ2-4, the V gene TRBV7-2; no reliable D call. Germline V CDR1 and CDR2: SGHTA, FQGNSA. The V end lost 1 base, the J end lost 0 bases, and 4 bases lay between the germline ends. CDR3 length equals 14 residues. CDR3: CASSLGRAKNIQYF. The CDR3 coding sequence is TGTGCCAGCAGCTTAGGGCGAGCCAAAAACATTCAGTACTTC.

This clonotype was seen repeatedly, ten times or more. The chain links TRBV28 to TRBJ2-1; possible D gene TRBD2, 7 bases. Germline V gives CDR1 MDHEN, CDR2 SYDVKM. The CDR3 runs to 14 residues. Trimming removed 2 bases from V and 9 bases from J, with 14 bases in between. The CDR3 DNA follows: TGTGCCAGCAGTTTAGGGGGGGCGGTTGGTGAGCAGTTCTTC. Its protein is CASSLGGAVGEQFF.

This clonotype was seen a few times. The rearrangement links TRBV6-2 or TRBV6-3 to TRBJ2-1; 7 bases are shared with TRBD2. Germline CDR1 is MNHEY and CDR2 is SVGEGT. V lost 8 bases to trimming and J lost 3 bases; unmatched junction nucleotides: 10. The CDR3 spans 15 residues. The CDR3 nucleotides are TGTGCCAGCCAGCGCGCACTAGCGCACTACAATGAGCAGTTCTTC. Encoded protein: CASQRALAHYNEQFF.

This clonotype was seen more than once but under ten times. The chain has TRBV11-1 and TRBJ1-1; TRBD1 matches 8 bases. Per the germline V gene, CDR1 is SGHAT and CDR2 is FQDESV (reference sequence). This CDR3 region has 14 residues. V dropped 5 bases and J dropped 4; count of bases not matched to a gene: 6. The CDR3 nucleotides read TGTGCCAGCAGCGTGGGACAGGCGAGCACTGAAGCTTTCTTT. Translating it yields CASSVGQASTEAFF.

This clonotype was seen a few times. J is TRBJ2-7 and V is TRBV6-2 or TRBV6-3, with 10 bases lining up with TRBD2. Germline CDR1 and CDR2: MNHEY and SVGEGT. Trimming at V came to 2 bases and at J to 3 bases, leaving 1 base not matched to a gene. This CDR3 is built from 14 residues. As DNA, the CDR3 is TGTGCCAGCAGTTACCCTAGCGGGAGCTACGAGCAGTACTTC. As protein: CASSYPSGSYEQYF.

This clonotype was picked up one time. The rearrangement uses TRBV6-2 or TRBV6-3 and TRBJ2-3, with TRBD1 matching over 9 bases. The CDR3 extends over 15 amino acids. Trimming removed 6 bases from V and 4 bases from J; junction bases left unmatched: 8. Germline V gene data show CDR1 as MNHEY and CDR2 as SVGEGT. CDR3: CASSTGTGPPDTQYF. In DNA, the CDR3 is TGTGCCAGCAGCACCGGGACAGGGCCGCCAGATACGCAGTATTTT.

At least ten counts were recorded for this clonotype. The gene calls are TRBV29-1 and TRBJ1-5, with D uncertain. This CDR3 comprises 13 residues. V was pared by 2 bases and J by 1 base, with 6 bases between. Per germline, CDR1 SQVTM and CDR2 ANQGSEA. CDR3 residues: CSVELGSNQPQHF. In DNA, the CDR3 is TGCAGCGTTGAATTAGGGAGCAATCAGCCCCAGCATTTT.

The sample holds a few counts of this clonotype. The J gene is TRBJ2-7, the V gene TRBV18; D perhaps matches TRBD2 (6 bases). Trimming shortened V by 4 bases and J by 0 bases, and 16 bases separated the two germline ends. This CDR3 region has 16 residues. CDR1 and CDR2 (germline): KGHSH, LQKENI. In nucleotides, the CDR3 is TGTGCCAGCTCACGAGAGTCCATCGGGAGCTCCTACGAGCAGTACGTC. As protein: CASSRESIGSSYEQYV.

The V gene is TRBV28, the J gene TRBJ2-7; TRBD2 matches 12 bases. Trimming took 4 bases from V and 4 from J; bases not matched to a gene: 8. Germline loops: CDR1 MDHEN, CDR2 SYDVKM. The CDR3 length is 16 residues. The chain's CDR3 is CASSSHRTSGIYEQYF. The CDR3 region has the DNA TGTGCCAGCAGTTCCCATCGGACTAGCGGGATTTACGAGCAGTACTTC.

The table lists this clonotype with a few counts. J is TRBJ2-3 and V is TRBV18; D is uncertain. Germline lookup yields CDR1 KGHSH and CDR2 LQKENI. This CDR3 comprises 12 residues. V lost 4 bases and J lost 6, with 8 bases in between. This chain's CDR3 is CASSLTDDTQYF. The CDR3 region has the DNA TGTGCCAGCTCACTAACCGACGATACGCAGTATTTT.

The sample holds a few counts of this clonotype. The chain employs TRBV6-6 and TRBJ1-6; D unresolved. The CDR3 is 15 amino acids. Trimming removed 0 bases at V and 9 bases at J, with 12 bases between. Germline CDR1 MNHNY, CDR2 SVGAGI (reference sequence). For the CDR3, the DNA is TGTGCCAGCAGTTACTCCGGGCAGGATTCTTCACCCCTCCACTTT. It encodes CASSYSGQDSSPLHF.